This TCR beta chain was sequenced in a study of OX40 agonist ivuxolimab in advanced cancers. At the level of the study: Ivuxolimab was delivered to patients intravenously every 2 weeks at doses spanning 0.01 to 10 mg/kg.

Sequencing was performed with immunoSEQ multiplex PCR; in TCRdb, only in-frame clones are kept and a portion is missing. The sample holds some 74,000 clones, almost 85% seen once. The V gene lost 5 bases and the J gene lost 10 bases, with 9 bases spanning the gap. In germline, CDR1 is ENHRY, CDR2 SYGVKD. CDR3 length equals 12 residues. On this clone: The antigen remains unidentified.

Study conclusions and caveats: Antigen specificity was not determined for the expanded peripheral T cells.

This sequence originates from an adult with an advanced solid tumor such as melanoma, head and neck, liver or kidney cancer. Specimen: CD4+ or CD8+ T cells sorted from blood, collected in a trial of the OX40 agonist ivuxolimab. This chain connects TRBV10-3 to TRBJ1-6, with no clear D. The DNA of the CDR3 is TGTGCCATCAGTACCCCGGGGTCACCCCTCCACTTT. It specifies CAISTPGSPLHF.